This T cell receptor beta chain comes out of a study of blood T cell repertoires in COVID-19. Study-level background: Acute and convalescent COVID-19 specimens originated in the United States, Italy and Spain. Sources were T cells, B-cell-depleted T cells, or PBMCs; the material itself was cDNA or gDNA.

Germline CDR1 and CDR2: KGHSH and LQKENI. Trimming shortened V by 1 base and J by 5 bases, and 11 bases separated the two germline ends. The CDR3 spans 14 residues. Per the authors' pipeline: Estimates of nucleated cell counts were drawn from the amplification of reference gene primers. TCRdb's copy holds only in-frame clones and misses some; the assay was immunoSEQ multiplex PCR. V, J and clone size were drawn from that table, and D and trimming were deduced from the DNA. Of over 90,000 clones in the sample, about 80% were seen once. The TCR originated in a human donor in a cohort sampled during active COVID-19. Sequenced sample: peripheral blood. The chain employs TRBV18 and TRBJ1-2, with D uncertain. The CDR3 DNA follows: TGTGCCAGCTCACCACTCGGGGATCGGTATGGCTACACCTTC. Protein product: CASSPLGDRYGYTF. Together with reference TRBV18 and TRBJ1-2, the CDR3 gives the full variable domain: NAGVMQNPRHLVRRRGQEARLRCSPMKGHSHVYWYRQLPEEGLKFMVYLQKENIIDESGMPKERFSAEFPKEGPSILRIQQVVRGDSAAYFCASSPLGDRYGYTFGSGTRLTVV.